Below, one T cell receptor beta chain is given with its context. V was pared by 10 bases and J by 2 bases, with 5 bases of the junction left unmatched. Germline V gives CDR1 MNHEY, CDR2 SVGAGI. This CDR3 comprises 13 residues. These data originate in a study of blood T cell repertoires in COVID-19. Study-level background: In each case, the material was cDNA or gDNA derived from T cells, B-cell-depleted T cells, or PBMCs.

The Seattle patients joined while their infection was active and were tracked longitudinally afterward. TCRdb's table, derived via immunoSEQ multiplex PCR, lists solely in-frame clones and lacks some. The sample includes around 55,000 clones, around 90% seen only once; the top ten take 3% to 4%. Sequenced material: peripheral blood. The TCR originated in a middle-aged man with COVID-19, enrolled during active disease. This chain links TRBV6-5 with TRBJ2-1; 7 nucleotides align to TRBD1. The CDR3 is CATAGGAYNEQFF. The CDR3 DNA reads as TGTGCCACGGCAGGGGGTGCCTACAATGAGCAGTTCTTC.